What follows is one TCR beta chain and its context. The sample is drawn from a study of blood T cell repertoires in COVID-19. About the study: Spain, Italy and the United States supplied samples that represented acute and convalescent COVID-19. Nucleic acid was either cDNA or gDNA, and it came from T cells, B-cell-depleted T cells, or PBMCs.

Clones were sequenced by immunoSEQ multiplex PCR, and TCRdb holds only the in-frame ones, with some missing. In the table there are 400,000 or so clones, around 87% of which are singletons. The CDR3 covers 16 residues. Germline trimming cut 3 bases from V and 5 bases from J; bases unmatched to any gene: 8. Germline V CDR1 and CDR2: GTSNPN, SVGIG (reference sequence). The sequenced material came from peripheral blood. The V and J genes are TRBV30 and TRBJ2-7; TRBD2 matches 15 bases. This sequence was found in a human donor in a cohort sampled during active COVID-19. CDR3 DNA: TGTGCCTGGAGCTTAGGGACTAGCGGGAGGATCAACGAGCAGTACTTC. This sequence encodes CAWSLGTSGRINEQYF.